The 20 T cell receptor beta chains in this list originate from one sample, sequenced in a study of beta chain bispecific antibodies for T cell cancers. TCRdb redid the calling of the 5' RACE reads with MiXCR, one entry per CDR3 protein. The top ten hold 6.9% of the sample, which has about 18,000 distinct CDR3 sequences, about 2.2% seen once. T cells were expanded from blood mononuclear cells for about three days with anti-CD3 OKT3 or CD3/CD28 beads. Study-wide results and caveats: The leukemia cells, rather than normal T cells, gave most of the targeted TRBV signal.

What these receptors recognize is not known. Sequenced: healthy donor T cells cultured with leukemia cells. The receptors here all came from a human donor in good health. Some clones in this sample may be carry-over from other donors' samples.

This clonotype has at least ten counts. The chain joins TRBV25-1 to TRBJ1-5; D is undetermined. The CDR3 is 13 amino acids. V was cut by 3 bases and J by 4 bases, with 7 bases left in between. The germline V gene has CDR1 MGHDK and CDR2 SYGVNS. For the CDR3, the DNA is TGTGCCAGCAGTGATGAAGGGAATCAGCCCCAGCATTTT. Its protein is CASSDEGNQPQHF.

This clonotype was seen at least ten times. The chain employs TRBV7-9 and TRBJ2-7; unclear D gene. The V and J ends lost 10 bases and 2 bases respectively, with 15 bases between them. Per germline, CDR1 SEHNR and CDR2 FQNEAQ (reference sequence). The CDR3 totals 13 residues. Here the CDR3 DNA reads TGTGCCACTCGATCCCCCGAACCCTACGAGCAGTACTTC. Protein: CATRSPEPYEQYF.

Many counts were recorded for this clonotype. This CDR3 is CASQIRGQANEKLFF. For the CDR3, the DNA is TGTGCCAGTCAAATTCGGGGACAGGCGAATGAAAAACTGTTTTTT. The chain couples TRBV19 to TRBJ1-4; 8 bases fit TRBD1. The trim removed 8 bases at V and 5 bases at J, leaving 10 bases unmatched. The CDR3 contains 15 residues. Looked up from germline, CDR1 is LNHDA and CDR2 is SQIVND (reference sequence).

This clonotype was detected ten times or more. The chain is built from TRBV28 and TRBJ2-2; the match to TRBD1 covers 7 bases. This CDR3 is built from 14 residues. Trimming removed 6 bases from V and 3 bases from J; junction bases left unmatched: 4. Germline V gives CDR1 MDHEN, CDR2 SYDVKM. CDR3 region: CASRTGYDTGELFF. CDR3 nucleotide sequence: TGTGCCAGCAGGACAGGGTACGACACCGGGGAGCTGTTTTTT.

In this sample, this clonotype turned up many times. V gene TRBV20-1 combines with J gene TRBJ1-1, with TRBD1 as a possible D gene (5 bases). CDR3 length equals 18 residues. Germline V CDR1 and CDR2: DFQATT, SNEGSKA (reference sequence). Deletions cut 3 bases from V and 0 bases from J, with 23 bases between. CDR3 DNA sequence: TGCAGTGCTAGCCCCCAGGGTGGAACCCTTATTCTGAACACTGAAGCTTTCTTT. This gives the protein CSASPQGGTLILNTEAFF.

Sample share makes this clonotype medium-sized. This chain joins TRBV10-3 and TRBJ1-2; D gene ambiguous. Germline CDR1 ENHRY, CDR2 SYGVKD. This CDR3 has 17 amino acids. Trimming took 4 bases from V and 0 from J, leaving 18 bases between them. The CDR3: CAISGPPGAQTNYGYTF. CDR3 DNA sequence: TGTGCCATCAGTGGGCCCCCGGGAGCCCAAACTAACTATGGCTACACCTTC.

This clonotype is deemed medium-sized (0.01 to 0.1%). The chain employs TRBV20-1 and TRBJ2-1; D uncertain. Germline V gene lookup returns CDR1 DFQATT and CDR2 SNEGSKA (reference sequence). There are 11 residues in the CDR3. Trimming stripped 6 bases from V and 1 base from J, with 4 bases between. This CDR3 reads CSALSYNEQFF. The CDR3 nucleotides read TGCAGTGCGCTTTCCTACAATGAGCAGTTCTTC.

CDR3 amino acids: CASSISVAGYNEQFF. The CDR3 coding sequence is TGTGCCAGTAGTATTTCGGTAGCCGGGTACAATGAGCAGTTCTTC. The chain couples TRBV19 to TRBJ2-1; D is uncertain. Trimming removed 3 bases from V and 4 bases from J, with 13 bases in between. This CDR3 region has 15 residues. The germline CDR1 and CDR2 sequences are LNHDA and SQIVND (reference sequence).

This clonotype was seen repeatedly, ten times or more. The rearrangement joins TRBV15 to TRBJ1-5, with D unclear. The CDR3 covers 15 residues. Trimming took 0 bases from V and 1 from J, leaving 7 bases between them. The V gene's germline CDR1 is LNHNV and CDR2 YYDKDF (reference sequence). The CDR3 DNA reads TGTGCCACCAGCAGAGATGGAGAAAGCAATCAGCCCCAGCATTTT. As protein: CATSRDGESNQPQHF.

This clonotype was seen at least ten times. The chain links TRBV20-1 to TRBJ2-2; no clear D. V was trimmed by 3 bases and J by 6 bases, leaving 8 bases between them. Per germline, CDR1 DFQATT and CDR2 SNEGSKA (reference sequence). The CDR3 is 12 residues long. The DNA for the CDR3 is TGCAGTGCTAGTAGGGCAGCCGGGGAGCTGTTTTTT. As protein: CSASRAAGELFF.

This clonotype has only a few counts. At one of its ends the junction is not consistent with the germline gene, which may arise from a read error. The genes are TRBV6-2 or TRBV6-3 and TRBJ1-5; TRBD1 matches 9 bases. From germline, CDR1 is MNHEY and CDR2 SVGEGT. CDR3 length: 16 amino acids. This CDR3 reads CASSKGTGPLNQPQHF. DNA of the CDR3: TGCGCCAGCAGTAAGGGGACAGGGCCTCTCAATCAGCCCCAGCATTTT.

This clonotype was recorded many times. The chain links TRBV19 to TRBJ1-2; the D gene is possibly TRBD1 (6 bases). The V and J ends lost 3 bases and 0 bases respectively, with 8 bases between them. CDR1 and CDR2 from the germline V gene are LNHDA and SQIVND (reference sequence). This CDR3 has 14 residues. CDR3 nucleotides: TGTGCCAGTAGTATGGGGACACCTAACTATGGCTACACCTTC. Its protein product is CASSMGTPNYGYTF.

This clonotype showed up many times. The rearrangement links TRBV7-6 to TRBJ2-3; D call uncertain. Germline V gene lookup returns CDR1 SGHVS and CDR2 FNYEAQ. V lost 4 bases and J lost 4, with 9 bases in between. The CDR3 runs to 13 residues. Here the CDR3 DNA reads TGTGCCAGCAGCTCCCCGTCTTCAGATACGCAGTATTTT. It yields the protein CASSSPSSDTQYF.

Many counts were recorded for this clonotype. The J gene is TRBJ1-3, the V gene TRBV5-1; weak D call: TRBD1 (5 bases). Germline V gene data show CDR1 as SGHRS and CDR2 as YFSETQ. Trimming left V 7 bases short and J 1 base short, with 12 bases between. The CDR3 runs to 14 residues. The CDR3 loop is CASASGGSGNTIYF. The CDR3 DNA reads TGCGCCAGCGCAAGCGGGGGTTCTGGAAACACCATATATTTT.

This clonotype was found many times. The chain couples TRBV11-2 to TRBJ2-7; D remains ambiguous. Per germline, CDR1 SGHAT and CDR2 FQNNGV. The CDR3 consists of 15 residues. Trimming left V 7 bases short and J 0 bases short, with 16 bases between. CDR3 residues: CASTTTPSDSYEQYF. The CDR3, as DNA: TGTGCCAGCACCACCACCCCGTCGGACTCCTACGAGCAGTACTTC.

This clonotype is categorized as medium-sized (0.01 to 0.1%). The DNA for the CDR3 is TGTGCCAGCAGTGAACCACCTGAATCCGACGGGACAGCCGAGGGCGATGAGCAGTTCTTC. Translating it yields CASSEPPESDGTAEGDEQFF. The rearrangement joins TRBV6-1 to TRBJ2-1; 7 positions match TRBD1. V lost 2 bases and J lost 8; bases outside the gene matches: 24. The CDR3 covers 20 residues. Germline V lookup: CDR1 MNHNS, CDR2 SASEGT.

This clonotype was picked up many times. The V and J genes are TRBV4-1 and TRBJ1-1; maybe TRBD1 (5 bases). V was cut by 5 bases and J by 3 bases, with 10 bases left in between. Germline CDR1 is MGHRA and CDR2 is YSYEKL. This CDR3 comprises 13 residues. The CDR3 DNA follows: TGCGCCAGCAGCGGGGCAACGGACACTGAAGCTTTCTTT. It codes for CASSGATDTEAFF.

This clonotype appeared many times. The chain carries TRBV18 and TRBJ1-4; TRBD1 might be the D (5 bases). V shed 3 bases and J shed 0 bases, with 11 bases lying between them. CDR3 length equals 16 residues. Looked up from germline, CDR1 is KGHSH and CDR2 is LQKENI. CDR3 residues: CASSPPGGATNEKLFF. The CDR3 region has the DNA TGTGCCAGCTCACCTCCCGGGGGAGCAACTAATGAAAAACTGTTTTTT. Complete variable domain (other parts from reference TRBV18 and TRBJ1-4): NAGVMQNPRHLVRRRGQEARLRCSPMKGHSHVYWYRQLPEEGLKFMVYLQKENIIDESGMPKERFSAEFPKEGPSILRIQQVVRGDSAAYFCASSPPGGATNEKLFFGSGTQLSVL.

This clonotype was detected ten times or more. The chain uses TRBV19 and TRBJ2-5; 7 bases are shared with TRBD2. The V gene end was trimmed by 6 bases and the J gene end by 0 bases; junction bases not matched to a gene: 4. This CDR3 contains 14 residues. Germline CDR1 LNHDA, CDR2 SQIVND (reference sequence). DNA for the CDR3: TGTGCCAGTAGCGAGCGGGGACACCAAGAGACCCAGTACTTC. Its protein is CASSERGHQETQYF.

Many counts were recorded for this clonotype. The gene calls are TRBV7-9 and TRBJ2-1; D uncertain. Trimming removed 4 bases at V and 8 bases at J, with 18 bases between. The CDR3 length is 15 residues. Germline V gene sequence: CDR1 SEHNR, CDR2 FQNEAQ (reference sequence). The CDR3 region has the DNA TGTGCCAGCAGCTATACCGGCTCCCGGTACGATGAGCAGTTCTTC. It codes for CASSYTGSRYDEQFF.